The source of this T cell receptor beta chain is a study of CD8 T cells in ankylosing spondylitis. Notes on the study in general: Reportedly, disease-linked clones are significantly enriched in ankylosing spondylitis patients' matched synovial fluid.

On this clonotype itself: Its matching antigen is unknown.

The TCR beta libraries were generated through quantitative 5'-RACE incorporating molecular barcodes. Using its own MiXCR run on the 5' RACE reads, TCRdb lists one record per CDR3 protein. The sample includes a few hundred thousand distinct CDR3 sequences, 18% seen only once; the top ten take about a third. Germline V gives CDR1 MNHNS, CDR2 SASEGT. This CDR3 comprises 15 residues. V dropped 3 bases and J dropped 5; count of bases not matched to a gene: 1. The receptor's source is a male donor with ankylosing spondylitis or in good health (not recorded which). Specimen: blood, either unsorted or a sorted T cell fraction (not recorded which). This chain connects TRBV6-1 to TRBJ2-3, with TRBD2 identical over 14 bases. CDR3 sequence reads: CASSEGLAGVDTQYF. The CDR3, as DNA: TGTGCCAGCAGTGAGGGACTAGCGGGAGTAGATACGCAGTATTTT.